The following is a T cell receptor (beta chain) sequence with its context. Its recognized antigen is unknown. Nothing much larger sits one base from this clone, and base qualities are not available. Counted from cysteine to phenylalanine, this CDR3 has 13 amino acids. Only the CDR3 DNA stays, 39 bases, in frame from base 1. Looking up the germline V gene yields CDR1 KGHSH and CDR2 LQKENI. V is pared back by 2 bases and J by 5 bases, with 8 bases lying between the germline termini. TCRbeta CDR3 regions were amplified from genomic DNA using the immunoSEQ Assay, a bias-controlled multiplex PCR. The authors' analysis ran thus. The number of nucleated cells in each sample was estimated from the amplification of reference gene primers within the assay. Sequence reads were collapsed and filtered to measure the absolute abundance of every unique TCRbeta CDR3 rearrangement. Productive Simpson clonality was computed per sample as the square root of Simpson's diversity index over productive rearrangements. TCRdb retrieved this table from immuneACCESS and kept in-frame rearrangements only. Not all clones are present; in checked studies, unresolved V genes account for under half, and no reason is known for the remainder. The V and J calls and the clone size are those of that table, but D and trimming were determined from the DNA. The sample table contains some 29,000 clones; only one count was recorded for under 80% of them. Nearly 40% of the sample is held by the ten biggest clonotypes.

This sample was taken from a study of blood T cell repertoires in COVID-19 (dated by TCRdb to 2018 to 2021). Study-level background: Collaborator samples came from the United States, Italy and Spain and covered acute and convalescent phases of COVID-19. The samples were drawn from the first 160 participants of the ongoing ImmuneRACE study and from 1,254 subjects provided by 6 global collaborators. Deeply sampled blood TCRbeta repertoires from subjects exposed to, actively infected with, or recovered from COVID-19 were included in the dataset. Where available, HLA class I and class II types were obtained from metadata supplied by the sample provider rather than from assay-based typing. The repertoires were released in a freely available public database intended as a resource for research on the immune response to SARS-CoV-2. The material from the prospective study consisted of cDNA or gDNA derived from T cells, B-cell-depleted T cells, or PBMCs. Nearly every sample came with metadata listing a de-identified subject ID, COVID-19 status, age in years and sex.

Beyond this particular receptor, the publication reports: The quantity of clinical and demographic metadata differed by source and by participant and was supplied without curation.

Whole blood was collected in K2EDTA tubes by collaborating institutions according to the institutions' own protocols. For TCRbeta analysis, collaborators shipped samples in one of three forms: frozen whole blood, isolated PBMCs, or DNA extracted from either of those sample types. The TCR sequence derives from a man aged 70-80 years with acute or convalescent COVID-19. The sequenced sample was peripheral blood. The V and J genes are TRBV18 and TRBJ2-3; 6 matching bases give a weak D call of TRBD1. The nucleotide sequence reads as follows: TGTGCCAGCTCACCAGGGGGCCAAGATACGCAGTATTTT. Translated, this gives CASSPGGQDTQYF.